What follows is one T cell receptor beta chain and its context. This entry comes from a study of blood T cells in healthy people across ages. Researchers collected 7.5 to 10 milliliters of peripheral blood from every single donor. Together with a sample-barcoded 5' primer, a J-beta primer mix was included in a second PCR lasting roughly 6 to 12 cycles. TCRdb passed the 5' RACE reads through MiXCR, listing each CDR3 protein once. The data contain more than 1,000,000 distinct CDR3 sequences, around 27% of them singletons. Trimming shortened V by 7 bases and J by 0 bases, and 13 bases separated the two germline ends. The CDR3 sequence is 14 residues long. Germline-derived CDR1 and CDR2 are SEHNR and FQNEAQ (reference sequence). These same data were also listed under a study on T cells of mothers and their children. This second study says: TCR recombination output is shaped by thymic selection similarly in related and unrelated pairs. Slightly higher but non-significant overlap marked related mother-child pairs versus unrelated pairs.

Sequencing input: blood. This chain joins TRBV7-9 and TRBJ2-7, with D perhaps given as TRBD1 or TRBD2 (6 bases each). The TCR was taken from a girl aged 2 to 10 in good health. The DNA of the CDR3 is TGTGCCAGCAACCCCGGGGGCCGCTCCTACGAGCAGTACTTC. Translation gives CASNPGGRSYEQYF.